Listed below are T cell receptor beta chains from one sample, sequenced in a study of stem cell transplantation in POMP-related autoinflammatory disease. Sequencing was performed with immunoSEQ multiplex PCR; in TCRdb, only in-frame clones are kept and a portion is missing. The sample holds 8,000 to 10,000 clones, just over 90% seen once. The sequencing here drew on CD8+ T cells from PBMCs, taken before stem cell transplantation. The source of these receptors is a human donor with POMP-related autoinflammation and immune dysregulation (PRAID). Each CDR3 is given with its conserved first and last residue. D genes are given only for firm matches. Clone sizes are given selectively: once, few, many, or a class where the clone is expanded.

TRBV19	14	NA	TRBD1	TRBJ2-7	TGTGCCAGTAGTGCCGGGACAGGCTCCTACGAGCAGTACTTC	CASSAGTGSYEQYF
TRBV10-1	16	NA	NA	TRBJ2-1	TGCGCCAGCTCACCGAATACAGGTTTTACCTACAATGAGCAGTTCTTC	CASSPNTGFTYNEQFF
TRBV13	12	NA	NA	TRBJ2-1	TGTGCCAGCAGCTTAGCCCACAATGAGCAGTTCTTC	CASSLAHNEQFF
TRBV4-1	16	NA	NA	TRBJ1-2	TGCGCCAGCAGCCAAGATCGGGAGGCCGCTAACTATGGCTACACCTTC	CASSQDREAANYGYTF
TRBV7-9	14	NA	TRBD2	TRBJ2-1	TGTGCCAGCAGCTTGGACGGGGGGTACAATGAGCAGTTCTTC	CASSLDGGYNEQFF
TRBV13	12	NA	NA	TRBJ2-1	TGTGCCAGCAGCTTCGGTGGGAATGAGCAGTTCTTC	CASSFGGNEQFF
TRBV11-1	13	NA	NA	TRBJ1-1	TGTGCCAGCAGCTTAACGGCGAACACTGAAGCTTTCTTT	CASSLTANTEAFF
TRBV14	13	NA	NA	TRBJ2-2	TGTGCCAGCAGCCAAGCTAACACCGGGGAGCTGTTTTTT	CASSQANTGELFF
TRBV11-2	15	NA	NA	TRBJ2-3	TGTGCCAGCAGCTTAGTCGGGTCTGGAGGGGATACGCAGTATTTT	CASSLVGSGGDTQYF
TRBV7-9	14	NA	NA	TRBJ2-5	TGTGCCAGCAGCTCCCGGGACAAGGAGGAGACCCAGTACTTC	CASSSRDKEETQYF
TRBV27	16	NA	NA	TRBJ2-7	TGTGCCAGCACCCAGAGGGCAGACCGGGGGACTTACGAGCAGTACTTC	CASTQRADRGTYEQYF
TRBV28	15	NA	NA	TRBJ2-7	TGTGCCAGCAGTTTAGGAGGGGTGGGCTCCTACGAGCAGTACTTC	CASSLGGVGSYEQYF
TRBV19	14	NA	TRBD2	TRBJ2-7	TGTGCCAGTAGTCTCACTAGCGGGAGTTACGAGCAGTACTTC	CASSLTSGSYEQYF
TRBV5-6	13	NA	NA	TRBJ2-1	TGTGCCAGCAGCTTGGGGGTGTCGAATGAGCAGTTCTTC	CASSLGVSNEQFF
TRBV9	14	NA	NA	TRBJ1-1	TGTGCCAGCAGCGTAGGGGGTAGGGACACTGAAGCTTTCTTT	CASSVGGRDTEAFF
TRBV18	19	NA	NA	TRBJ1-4	TGTGCCAGCTCACCTTACCGGGCCCCGAGGGAAGCAACTAATGAAAAACTGTTTTTT	CASSPYRAPREATNEKLFF
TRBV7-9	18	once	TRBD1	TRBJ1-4	TGTGCCAGCAGCCTAAACCGGATTACGGGGACAGAGGGTGAAAAACTGTTTTTT	CASSLNRITGTEGEKLFF
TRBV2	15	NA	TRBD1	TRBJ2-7	TGTGCCAGCAGTGAAGAAGAAGGACAGGCCTACGAGCAGTACTTC	CASSEEEGQAYEQYF
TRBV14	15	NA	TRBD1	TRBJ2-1	TGTGCCAGCAGCCAAGGGGACAGTCTCAATGGTGAGCAGTTCTTC	CASSQGDSLNGEQFF
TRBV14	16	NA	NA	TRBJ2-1	TGTGCCAGCAGCCAAGATCGAACTCTCTCCTACAATGAGCAGTTCTTC	CASSQDRTLSYNEQFF
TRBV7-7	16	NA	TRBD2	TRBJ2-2	TGTGCTAGCAGCCCTCTTAGCGGGAGGAACACCGGGGAGCTGTTTTTT	CASSPLSGRNTGELFF
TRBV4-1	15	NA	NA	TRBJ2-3	TGCGCCAGCAGCCTAGGTATGAGGAGGACAGATACGCAGTATTTT	CASSLGMRRTDTQYF
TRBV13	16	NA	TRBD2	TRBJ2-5	TGTGCCAGCACCCTTGTAGCGGGGGGGCCAGGGGAGACCCAGTACTTC	CASTLVAGGPGETQYF
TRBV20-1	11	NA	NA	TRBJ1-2	TGCAGTGCTATCTCTGCCTCTGGCTACACCTTC	CSAISASGYTF
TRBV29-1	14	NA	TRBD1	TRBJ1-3	TGCAGCGTTGAACCTACAGGGGCTGGAAACACCATATATTTT	CSVEPTGAGNTIYF
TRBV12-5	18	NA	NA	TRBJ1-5	TGTGCTAGTGGTTTGGTCTCCTCGGGTTTAGGGGTCCATCAGCCCCAGCATTTT	CASGLVSSGLGVHQPQHF
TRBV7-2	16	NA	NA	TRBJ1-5	TGTGCCAGCAGCCCCGAGTCGGGTGCCCTCAATCAGCCCCAGCATTTT	CASSPESGALNQPQHF
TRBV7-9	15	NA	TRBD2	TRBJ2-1	TGTGCCAGCAGCCCCAGCGGGAGCTCCTACAATGAGCAGTTCTTC	CASSPSGSSYNEQFF
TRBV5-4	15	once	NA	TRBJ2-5	TGTGCCAGCAGCTTGGGGACAGCCCCTACAGAGACCCAGTACTTC	CASSLGTAPTETQYF
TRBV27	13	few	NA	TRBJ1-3	TGTGCCAGCAGTGAGACCTCTGGAAACACCATATATTTT	CASSETSGNTIYF
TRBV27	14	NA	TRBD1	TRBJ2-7	TGTGCCAGCAGTTCGACAGGGACCCCTCTGGAGCAGTACTTC	CASSSTGTPLEQYF
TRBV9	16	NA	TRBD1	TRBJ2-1	TGTGCCAGCAGCGATTCTCGGGACAGCTCCTACAATGAGCAGTTCTTC	CASSDSRDSSYNEQFF
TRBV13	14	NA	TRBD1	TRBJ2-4	TGTGCCAGCAGCTCCGGGACAGGGAGAAACATTCAGTACTTC	CASSSGTGRNIQYF
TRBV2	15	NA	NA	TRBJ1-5	TGTGCCAGCAGAGAGAGGACTGCTAGCAATCAGCCCCAGCATTTT	CASRERTASNQPQHF
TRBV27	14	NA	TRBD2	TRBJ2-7	TGTGCCAGCAGCGTAACGGCCGGGGGGTACGAGCAGTACTTC	CASSVTAGGYEQYF
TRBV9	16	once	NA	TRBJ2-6	TGTGCCAGCAGCGTAGATGGGGGCGCTGGGGCCAACGTCCTGACTTTC	CASSVDGGAGANVLTF
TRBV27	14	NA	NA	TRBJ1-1	TGTGCCAGCAGTGGGGACGTGAGAGGAACTGAAGCTTTCTTT	CASSGDVRGTEAFF
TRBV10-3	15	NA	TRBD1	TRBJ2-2	TGTGCCATCAGTGAGGCGGACAGGCTGACCGGGGAGCTGTTTTTT	CAISEADRLTGELFF
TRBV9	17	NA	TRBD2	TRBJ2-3	TGTGCCAGCAGCGTAGAGGGACTAGCGGCTAGCACAGATACGCAGTATTTT	CASSVEGLAASTDTQYF
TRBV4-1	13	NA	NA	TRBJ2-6	TGCGCCAGCAGCCGCCCTGGGGCCAACGTCCTGACTTTC	CASSRPGANVLTF
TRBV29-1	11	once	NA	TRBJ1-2	TGCAGCGGTTGGACAGCCTATGGCTACACCTTC	CSGWTAYGYTF
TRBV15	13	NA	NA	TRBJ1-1	TGTGCCACCAGCAGAGCCACTAGAACTGAAGCTTTCTTT	CATSRATRTEAFF
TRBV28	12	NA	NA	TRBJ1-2	TGTGCCCGCAGTTTAGGTCAGTACGGCTACACCTTC	CARSLGQYGYTF
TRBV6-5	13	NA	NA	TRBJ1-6	TGTGCCAGCAGTTACACAGGGAATTCACCCCTCCACTTT	CASSYTGNSPLHF
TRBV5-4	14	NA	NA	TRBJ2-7	TGCGCCAGCAGCCACGCCGGGACCGACTACGAGCAGTACTTC	CASSHAGTDYEQYF
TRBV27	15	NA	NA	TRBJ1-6	TGTGCCAGCAGTTCCCTCAGGCCCTATAATTCACCCCTCCACTTT	CASSSLRPYNSPLHF
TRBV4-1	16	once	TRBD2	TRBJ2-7	TGCGCCAGCAGCCAAGATCGAACTAGCGAGTCCTACGAGCAGTACTTC	CASSQDRTSESYEQYF
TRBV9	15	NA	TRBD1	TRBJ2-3	TGTGCCAGCAGCGCTGGGACAGTACGGACAGATACGCAGTATTTT	CASSAGTVRTDTQYF
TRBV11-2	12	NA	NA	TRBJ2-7	TGTGCCAGCAGCCTTAAGGGCTACGAGCAGTACTTC	CASSLKGYEQYF
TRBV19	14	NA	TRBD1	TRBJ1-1	TGTGCCAGTAGTATAGGGACAGGGAACACTGAAGCTTTCTTT	CASSIGTGNTEAFF
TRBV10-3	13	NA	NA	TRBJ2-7	TGTGCCATCAGGCCAGGGAGCTCCTACGAGCAGTACTTC	CAIRPGSSYEQYF
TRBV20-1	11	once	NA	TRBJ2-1	TGCAGTGCTTTACAGGGCAATGAGCAGTTCTTC	CSALQGNEQFF
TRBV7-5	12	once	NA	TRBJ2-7	TGTGTCAGAAGCTTAAGACAGGGGGGGCAGTACTTC	CVRSLRQGGQYF
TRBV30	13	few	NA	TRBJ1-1	TGTGCCTGGAGTGTGGTGGGGAGGACTGAAGCTTTCTTT	CAWSVVGRTEAFF
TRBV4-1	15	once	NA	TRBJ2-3	TGCGCCAGCAGACTACGGGCAGCTACCACAGATACGCAGTATTTT	CASRLRAATTDTQYF
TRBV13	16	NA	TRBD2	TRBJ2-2	TGTGCCAGCAGCTTAGCACTAGCGGGAGGTACCGGGGAGCTGTTTTTT	CASSLALAGGTGELFF
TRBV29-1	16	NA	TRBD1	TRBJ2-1	TGCAGCGTTGAAGATCCCGGGACAGGGGGTGGAAATGAGCAGTTCTTC	CSVEDPGTGGGNEQFF
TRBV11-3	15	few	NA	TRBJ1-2	TGTGCCAGCAGCTTAACGGCCAGGCCGATGGATGGCTACACCTTC	CASSLTARPMDGYTF
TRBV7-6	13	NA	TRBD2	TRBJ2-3	TGTGCCGTAGCGGGAGAAAGCACAGATACGCAGTATTTT	CAVAGESTDTQYF